The 18 T cell receptor beta chains below all came from one sample that was sequenced in a study of regulatory T cells in long-lasting Graves disease (dated by TCRdb to the early 2020s). Taken with the paper, the label for time point translates to: newly diagnosed GD, antithyroid drugs for less than 3 months. For both TCR sequencing and RNA sequencing, RNA was extracted from PBMCs in TRIzol. Library preparation used multiplex PCR. Sequencer: Illumina HiSeq 4000. To build TCR beta libraries, CDR3 regions were amplified by Arm-PCR using iRepertoire HTBI primers. TCRdb reanalyzed the raw reads on its own, using fastp at Q25 for trimming and MiXCR for clone calling, and kept in-frame beta chains. CDR3 protein sequences are deduplicated, and each keeps its most common genes and DNA. The sample yields around 450,000 distinct CDR3 sequences; 15% to 20% were counted once. The ten largest account for approximately 12% of the sample.

This sample was also put to use in a study of T cells in Graves' hyperthyroidism and ophthalmopathy.

This specimen was peripheral blood mononuclear cells (PBMCs), taken at new diagnosis, from a patient treated with antithyroid drugs. The receptors were gathered from a man aged 40-49 years with Graves disease. Donor details come from another sample of the same person, matched by shared clones.

This clonotype came up many times. This chain connects TRBV5-4 to TRBJ2-3, with D uncertain. Deletions cut 0 bases from V and 4 bases from J, with 12 bases between. Germline V lookup: CDR1 SGHNT, CDR2 YYREEE (reference sequence). This CDR3 is built from 15 residues. CDR3 coding DNA: TGTGCCAGCAGCTTGGCCCTCACGCCCGCAGATACGCAGTATTTT. Its protein is CASSLALTPADTQYF.

The chain combines TRBV7-2 with TRBJ2-5, with D maybe TRBD1 (6 bases). The CDR3 totals 16 residues. Trimming cost V 1 base and J 2 bases, with 14 bases left between them. The V gene's germline CDR1 is SGHTA and CDR2 FQGNSA. CDR3 amino acids: CASSLDRGTEQETQYF. CDR3 in DNA: TGTGCCAGCAGCTTAGATAGGGGGACGGAACAAGAGACCCAGTACTTC.

This chain links TRBV4-1 with TRBJ2-3; TRBD1 agrees at 12 bases. Trimming removed 3 bases from V and 1 base from J; junction bases left unmatched: 5. From germline, CDR1 is MGHRA and CDR2 YSYEKL. This CDR3 spans 17 amino acids. The CDR3 DNA reads as TGCGCCAGCAGCCAGGGACAGGGGGCTACGGGCACAGATACGCAGTATTTT. Protein product: CASSQGQGATGTDTQYF.

This clonotype was found many times. The rearrangement uses TRBV5-1 and TRBJ2-7, with D uncertain. This CDR3 has 13 amino acids. Per germline, CDR1 SGHRS and CDR2 YFSETQ. Deletions cut 1 base from V and 3 bases from J, with 8 bases between. CDR3: CASSLRVSYEQYF. The CDR3 bases are TGCGCCAGCAGCTTGCGGGTTAGCTACGAGCAGTACTTC. The variable domain in full, completed from reference TRBV5-1 and TRBJ2-7, reads KAGVTQTPRYLIKTRGQQVTLSCSPISGHRSVSWYQQTPGQGLQFLFEYFSETQRNKGNFPGRFSGRQFSNSRSEMNVSTLELGDSALYLCASSLRVSYEQYFGPGTRLTVT.

V gene TRBV5-5 combines with J gene TRBJ1-1; TRBD1 might be the D (6 bases). The CDR3 spans 13 residues. V dropped 6 bases and J dropped 7 bases, with 16 bases sitting between them. Germline values: CDR1 SGHKS, CDR2 YYEKEE (reference sequence). The CDR3 region is CASNVQGTNEAFF. DNA for the CDR3: TGTGCCAGCAACGTACAGGGCACTAATGAAGCTTTCTTT.

In this sample, this clonotype turned up many times. This rearrangement joins TRBV3-1 to TRBJ1-1; D unresolved. V was shortened by 6 bases and J by 4 bases, with 12 bases between the two germline ends. Germline values: CDR1 LGHDT, CDR2 YNNKEL (reference sequence). The CDR3 length is 13 residues. The CDR3 spells CASRGRGGTEAFF. The CDR3, as DNA: TGTGCCAGCAGGGGCAGAGGCGGCACTGAAGCTTTCTTT.

This clonotype has a count of ten or more. V usage is TRBV2 and J usage is TRBJ2-2; 7 bases align to TRBD1. Per the germline V gene, CDR1 is SNHLY and CDR2 is FYNNEI. The CDR3 runs 15 residues. J was trimmed by 0 bases and V by 6 bases; bases with no gene match: 4. The CDR3 DNA follows: TGTGCCAGCAGGCGGACAGGCGCGAACACCGGGGAGCTGTTTTTT. Its translation is CASRRTGANTGELFF. The variable domain in full, completed from reference TRBV2 and TRBJ2-2, reads EPEVTQTPSHQVTQMGQEVILRCVPISNHLYFYWYRQILGQKVEFLVSFYNNEISEKSEIFDDQFSVERPDGSNFTLKIRSTKLEDSAMYFCASRRTGANTGELFFGEGSRLTVL.

The CDR3 region is CASRAFLEEQFF. CDR3 bases: TGTGCCAGCAGGGCATTCCTGGAAGAGCAGTTCTTC. The chain has TRBV12-3 or TRBV12-4 and TRBJ2-1; D call uncertain. The CDR3 extends over 12 amino acids. The ends were cut back, 6 bases at V and 10 bases at J, with 13 bases in the middle.

This clonotype was recorded at least ten times. This chain links TRBV7-2 with TRBJ2-2, with 7 bases that match TRBD2. This CDR3 contains 17 residues. The junction had 11 bases not matched to a gene; V was cut back by 3 bases and J by 4 bases. CDR1 is SGHTA and CDR2 is FQGNSA in the germline V gene. The CDR3 nucleotides read TGTGCCAGCAGCTTCAGTAGCGGGCAATTGGGCACCGGGGAGCTGTTTTTT. Its translation: CASSFSSGQLGTGELFF.

The chain recombines TRBV7-3 with TRBJ2-3; D is unclear. The CDR3 totals 15 residues. The germline gives CDR1 SGHTA, CDR2 FQGTGA. Trimming shortened V by 5 bases and J by 6 bases, and 18 bases separated the two germline ends. The CDR3 DNA reads as TGTGCCAGCAGCCTATCCCCCGTTTTGGGTGATACGCAGTATTTT. This codes for CASSLSPVLGDTQYF.

In its sample, this clonotype was seen many times. The V gene is TRBV29-1, the J gene TRBJ2-1, with 7 positions matching TRBD2. Looked up from germline, CDR1 is SQVTM and CDR2 is ANQGSEA. This CDR3 is 17 amino acids long. With 3 bases clipped from V and 7 bases from J, the junction kept 18 bases outside the gene matches. For the CDR3, the DNA is TGCAGCGTTGACCGGTTTGCGCGGGAGAGGTTTTTGAATGAGCAGTTCTTC. Protein product: CSVDRFARERFLNEQFF.

This clonotype was recorded at least ten times. The chain employs TRBV3-1 and TRBJ2-1; maybe TRBD2 (6 bases). The germline V and J ends were trimmed by 1 base and 3 bases, with 10 bases remaining between them. Germline CDR1 is LGHDT and CDR2 is YNNKEL (reference sequence). This CDR3 is 15 amino acids long. In nucleotides, the CDR3 is TGTGCCAGCAGCCAAGTCGGGAGTGGCTACAATGAGCAGTTCTTC. Residues: CASSQVGSGYNEQFF.

This clonotype showed up many times. The chain combines TRBV20-1 with TRBJ1-2, with D perhaps TRBD1 (6 bases). The CDR3 is 13 amino acids. The germline gives CDR1 DFQATT, CDR2 SNEGSKA (reference sequence). V lost 6 bases and J lost 2, with 13 bases in between. This CDR3 is CSANTGTNYGYTF. CDR3 bases: TGCAGTGCCAACACCGGGACAAACTATGGCTACACCTTC.

Remarks on this clonotype: With a much larger clone just one base away, this may be a read error. The chain joins TRBV7-9 to TRBJ2-1, with D possibly TRBD2 on 5 matching bases. This CDR3 has 15 amino acids. CDR1 is SEHNR, CDR2 FQNEAQ, per germline (reference sequence). In nucleotides, the CDR3 is TGTGCCAGCAGCTTAAGGTGGGAGAGTTACATTGAGCAGTTCTTC. Translating it yields CASSLRWESYIEQFF.

V and J are TRBV12-3 or TRBV12-4 and TRBJ2-7, with D possibly matching TRBD2 (5 bases). The V end lost 4 bases, the J end lost 2 bases, and 15 bases lay between the germline ends. The CDR3 has 15 residues. The DNA for the CDR3 is TGTGCCAGCAGTTCGTCGGGATTCAATACCTACGAGCAGTACTTC. It specifies CASSSSGFNTYEQYF.

This clonotype was found a few times. This chain uses TRBV5-5 with TRBJ1-2; the D gene is possibly TRBD1 (5 bases). Germline CDR1 and CDR2: SGHKS and YYEKEE (reference sequence). The CDR3 totals 13 residues. Trimming took 4 bases from V and 6 from J, leaving 13 bases between them. DNA of the CDR3: TGTGCCAGCAGCACAGGACCCCTGGATGGCTACACCTTC. Amino acid sequence: CASSTGPLDGYTF.

This clonotype appeared a few times. This chain uses TRBV3-1 with TRBJ2-1; the match to TRBD2 covers 9 bases. The CDR3 loop spans 16 amino acids. Germline V gene lookup returns CDR1 LGHDT and CDR2 YNNKEL (reference sequence). V shed 0 bases, J shed 3 bases, and the junction held 3 bases outside the gene matches. The CDR3 DNA reads as TGTGCCAGCAGCCAAGAAACTAGCGGGTACTACAATGAGCAGTTCTTC. It translates to CASSQETSGYYNEQFF.

This clonotype was detected many times. CDR3 protein: CASSSYPGTSGSTDTQYF. Written as DNA, the CDR3 is TGTGCCAGCAGCTCATACCCGGGGACTAGCGGTAGCACAGATACGCAGTATTTT. The chain is built from TRBV7-8 and TRBJ2-3; TRBD2 aligns across 11 bases. J was trimmed by 0 bases and V by 4 bases; bases with no gene match: 9. The CDR3 loop spans 18 amino acids. Germline V gives CDR1 SGHVS, CDR2 FQNEAQ.